What follows describes a single T cell receptor beta chain. This record comes from a study of blood T cell repertoires in COVID-19. This CDR3 has 12 residues. V dropped 2 bases and J dropped 5 bases, with 8 bases sitting between them. Germline lookup yields CDR1 SGHRS and CDR2 YFSETQ. Sequencing used immunoSEQ multiplex PCR; TCRdb keeps in-frame clones, though not all of them. The sample records 110,000 or so clones, more than 80% being singletons. J is TRBJ2-7 and V is TRBV5-1; a weak D match, TRBD1 (6 bases). This TCR derives from a woman in her fifties or sixties with COVID-19, enrolled during active disease. The sample comprised peripheral blood. CDR3 sequence reads: CASSFRGNEQYF. CDR3 nucleotides: TGCGCCAGCAGCTTTAGGGGGAACGAGCAGTACTTC.